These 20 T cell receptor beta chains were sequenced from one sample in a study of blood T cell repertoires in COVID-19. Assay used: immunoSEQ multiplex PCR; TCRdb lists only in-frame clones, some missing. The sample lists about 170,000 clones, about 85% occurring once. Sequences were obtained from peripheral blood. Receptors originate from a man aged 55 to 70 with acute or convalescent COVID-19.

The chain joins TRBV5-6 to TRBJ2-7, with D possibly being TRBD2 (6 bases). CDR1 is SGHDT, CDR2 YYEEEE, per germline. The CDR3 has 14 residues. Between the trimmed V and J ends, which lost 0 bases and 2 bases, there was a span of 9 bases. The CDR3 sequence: CASSLVAGTYEQYF. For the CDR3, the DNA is TGTGCCAGCAGCTTGGTCGCGGGGACCTACGAGCAGTACTTC.

The CDR3, as DNA: TGTGCCAGTAACCCCTCAGGGGGGTATGGCTACACCTTC. This translates into CASNPSGGYGYTF. The rearrangement links TRBV7-2 to TRBJ1-2, with TRBD1 matching over 7 bases. The CDR3 contains 13 residues. Germline V gives CDR1 SGHTA, CDR2 FQGNSA. Trimming at V came to 9 bases and at J to 5 bases, leaving 9 bases not matched to a gene.

The CDR3 loop reads CASRGQGSNQPQHF. The DNA for the CDR3 is TGTGCCAGCAGGGGACAGGGGAGCAATCAGCCCCAGCATTTT. The V gene is TRBV25-1, the J gene TRBJ1-5; 10 nucleotides line up with TRBD1. Germline V gene data show CDR1 as MGHDK and CDR2 as SYGVNS. This CDR3 contains 14 residues. Germline trimming cut 6 bases from V and 1 base from J; bases unmatched to any gene: 0.

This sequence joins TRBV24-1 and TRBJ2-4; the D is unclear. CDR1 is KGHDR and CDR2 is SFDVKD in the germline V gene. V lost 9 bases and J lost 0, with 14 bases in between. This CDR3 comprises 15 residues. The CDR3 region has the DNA TGTGCCACCCCTCAGGCGCCTATAGCCAAAAACATTCAGTACTTC. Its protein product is CATPQAPIAKNIQYF.

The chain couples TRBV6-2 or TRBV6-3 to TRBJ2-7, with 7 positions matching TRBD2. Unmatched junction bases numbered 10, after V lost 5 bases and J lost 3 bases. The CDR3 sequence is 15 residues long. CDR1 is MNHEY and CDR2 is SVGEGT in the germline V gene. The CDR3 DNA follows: TGTGCCAGCAGTCAACGCCGGCTAGCGGTCTACGAGCAGTACTTC. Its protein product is CASSQRRLAVYEQYF.

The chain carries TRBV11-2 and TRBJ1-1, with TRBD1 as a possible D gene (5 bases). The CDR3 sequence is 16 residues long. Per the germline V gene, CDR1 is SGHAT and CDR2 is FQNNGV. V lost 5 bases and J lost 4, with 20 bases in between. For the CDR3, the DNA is TGTGCCAGCAGCCGCTCCGCAGACAGCTGGGGCACTGAAGCTTTCTTT. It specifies CASSRSADSWGTEAFF.

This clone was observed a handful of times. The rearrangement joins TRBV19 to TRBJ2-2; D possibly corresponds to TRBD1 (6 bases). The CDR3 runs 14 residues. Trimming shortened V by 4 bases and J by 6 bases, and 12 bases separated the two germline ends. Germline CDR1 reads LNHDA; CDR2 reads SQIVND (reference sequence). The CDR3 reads CASSTIGGAGELFF. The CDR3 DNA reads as TGTGCCAGTAGTACAATAGGGGGAGCCGGGGAGCTGTTTTTT.

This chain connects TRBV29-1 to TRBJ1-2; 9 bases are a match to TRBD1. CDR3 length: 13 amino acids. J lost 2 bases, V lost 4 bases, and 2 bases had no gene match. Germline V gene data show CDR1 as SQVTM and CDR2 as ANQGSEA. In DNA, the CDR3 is TGCAGCGTTGTGGGACAGGGAAACTATGGCTACACCTTC. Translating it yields CSVVGQGNYGYTF.

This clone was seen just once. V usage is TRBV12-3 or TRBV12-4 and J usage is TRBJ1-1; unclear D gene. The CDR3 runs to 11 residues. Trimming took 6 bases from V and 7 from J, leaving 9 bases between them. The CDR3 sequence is CASSQMYEAFF. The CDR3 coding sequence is TGTGCCAGCAGCCAGATGTATGAAGCTTTCTTT.

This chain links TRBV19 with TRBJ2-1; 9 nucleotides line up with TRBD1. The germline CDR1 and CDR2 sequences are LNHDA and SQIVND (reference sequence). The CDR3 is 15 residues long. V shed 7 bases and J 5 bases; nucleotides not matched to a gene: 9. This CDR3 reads CASKDRTGVHNEQFF. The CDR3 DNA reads TGTGCCAGTAAGGATAGGACAGGGGTTCACAATGAGCAGTTCTTC.

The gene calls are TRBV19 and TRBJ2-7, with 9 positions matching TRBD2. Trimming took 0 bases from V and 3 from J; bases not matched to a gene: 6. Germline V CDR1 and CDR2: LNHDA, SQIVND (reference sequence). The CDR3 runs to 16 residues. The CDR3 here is CASSIDLSGSRYEQYF. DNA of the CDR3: TGTGCCAGTAGTATAGACCTTAGCGGGAGCCGCTACGAGCAGTACTTC.

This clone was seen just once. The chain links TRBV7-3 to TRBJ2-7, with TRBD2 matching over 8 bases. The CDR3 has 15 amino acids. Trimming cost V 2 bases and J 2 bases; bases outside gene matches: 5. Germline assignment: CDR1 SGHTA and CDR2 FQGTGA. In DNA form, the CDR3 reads TGTGCCAGCAGCTTATTACCGGGACTAGCCTACGAGCAGTACTTC. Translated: CASSLLPGLAYEQYF.

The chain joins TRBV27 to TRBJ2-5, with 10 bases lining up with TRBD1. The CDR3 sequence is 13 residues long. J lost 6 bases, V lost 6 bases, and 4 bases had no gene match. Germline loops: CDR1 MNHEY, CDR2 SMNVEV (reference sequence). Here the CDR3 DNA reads TGTGCCAGCAGGGGACAGGGGTGGCAGACCCAGTACTTC. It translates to CASRGQGWQTQYF.

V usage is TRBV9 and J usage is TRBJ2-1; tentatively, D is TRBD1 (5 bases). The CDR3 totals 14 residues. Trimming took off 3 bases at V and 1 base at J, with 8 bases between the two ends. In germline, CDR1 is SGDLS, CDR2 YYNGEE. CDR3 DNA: TGTGCCAGCAGCGCCGACAGTTCCTACAATGAGCAGTTCTTC. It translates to CASSADSSYNEQFF.

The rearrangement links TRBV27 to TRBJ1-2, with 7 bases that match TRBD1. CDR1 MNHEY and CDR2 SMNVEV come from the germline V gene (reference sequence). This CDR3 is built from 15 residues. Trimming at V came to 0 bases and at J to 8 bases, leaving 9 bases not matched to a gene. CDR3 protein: CASSLSHRGWSGYTF. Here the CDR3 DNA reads TGTGCCAGCAGTTTATCCCACAGGGGTTGGAGCGGCTACACCTTC.

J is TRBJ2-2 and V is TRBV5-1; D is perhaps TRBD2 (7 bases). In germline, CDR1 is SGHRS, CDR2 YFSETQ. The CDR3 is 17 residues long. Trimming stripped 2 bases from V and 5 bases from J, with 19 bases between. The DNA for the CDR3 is TGCGCCAGCAGCTTTCCGTGGGGGCTAGCGGAGACCGGGGAGCTGTTTTTT. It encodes CASSFPWGLAETGELFF.

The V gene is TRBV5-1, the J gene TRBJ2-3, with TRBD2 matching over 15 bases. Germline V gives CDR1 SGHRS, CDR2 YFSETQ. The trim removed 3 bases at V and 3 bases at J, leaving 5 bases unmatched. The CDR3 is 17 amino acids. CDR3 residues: CASSSGLAGGRTDTQYF. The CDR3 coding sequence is TGCGCCAGCAGCTCTGGACTAGCGGGGGGGCGTACAGATACGCAGTATTTT. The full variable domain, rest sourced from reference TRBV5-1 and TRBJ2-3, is KAGVTQTPRYLIKTRGQQVTLSCSPISGHRSVSWYQQTPGQGLQFLFEYFSETQRNKGNFPGRFSGRQFSNSRSEMNVSTLELGDSALYLCASSSGLAGGRTDTQYFGPGTRLTVL.

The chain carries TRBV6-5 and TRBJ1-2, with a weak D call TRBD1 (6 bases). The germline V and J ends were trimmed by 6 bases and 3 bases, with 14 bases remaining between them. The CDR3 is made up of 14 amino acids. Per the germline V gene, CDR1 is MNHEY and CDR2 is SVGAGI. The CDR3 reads CASSISRGDYGYTF. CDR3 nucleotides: TGTGCCAGCAGCATCTCCAGGGGCGACTATGGCTACACCTTC.

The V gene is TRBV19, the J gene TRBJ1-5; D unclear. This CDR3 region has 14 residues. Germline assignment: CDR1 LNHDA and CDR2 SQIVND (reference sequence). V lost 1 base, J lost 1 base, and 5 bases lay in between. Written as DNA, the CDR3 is TGTGCCAGTAGTATAGTTCTAAGCAATCAGCCCCAGCATTTT. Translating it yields CASSIVLSNQPQHF.

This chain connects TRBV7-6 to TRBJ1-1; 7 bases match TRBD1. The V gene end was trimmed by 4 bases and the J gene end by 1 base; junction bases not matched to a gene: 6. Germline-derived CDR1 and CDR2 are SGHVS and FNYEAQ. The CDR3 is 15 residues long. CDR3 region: CASSSQGVGNTEAFF. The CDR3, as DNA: TGTGCCAGCAGCTCTCAGGGGGTGGGGAACACTGAAGCTTTCTTT.